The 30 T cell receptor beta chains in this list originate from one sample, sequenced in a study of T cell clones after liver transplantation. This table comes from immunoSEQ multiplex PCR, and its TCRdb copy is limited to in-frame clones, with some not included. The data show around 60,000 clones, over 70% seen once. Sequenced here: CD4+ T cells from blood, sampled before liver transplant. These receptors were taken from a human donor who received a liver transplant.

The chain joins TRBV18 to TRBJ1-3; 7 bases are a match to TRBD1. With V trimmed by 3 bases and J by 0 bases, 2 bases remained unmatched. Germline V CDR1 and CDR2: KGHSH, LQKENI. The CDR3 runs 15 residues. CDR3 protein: CASSPPGGSGNTIYF. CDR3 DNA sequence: TGTGCCAGCTCACCCCCAGGGGGCTCTGGAAACACCATATATTTT.

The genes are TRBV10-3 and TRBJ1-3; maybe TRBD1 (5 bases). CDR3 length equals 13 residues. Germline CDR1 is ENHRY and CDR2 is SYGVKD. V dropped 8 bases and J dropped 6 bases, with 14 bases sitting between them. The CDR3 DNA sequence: TGTGCCATCTCTAAGGGAGGGACAAACACCATATATTTT. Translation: CAISKGGTNTIYF.

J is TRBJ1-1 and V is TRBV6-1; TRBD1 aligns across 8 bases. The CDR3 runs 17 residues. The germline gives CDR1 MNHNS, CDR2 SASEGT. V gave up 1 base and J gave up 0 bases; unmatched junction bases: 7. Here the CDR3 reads CASSEGGRGHMNTEAFF. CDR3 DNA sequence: TGTGCCAGCAGTGAAGGTGGCAGGGGGCATATGAACACTGAAGCTTTCTTT.

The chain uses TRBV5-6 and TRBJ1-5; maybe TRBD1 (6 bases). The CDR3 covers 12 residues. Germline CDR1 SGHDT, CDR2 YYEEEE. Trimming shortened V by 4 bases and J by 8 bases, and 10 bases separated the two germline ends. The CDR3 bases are TGTGCCAGCAGCCGCCCAGGGGAGCCCCAGCATTTT. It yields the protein CASSRPGEPQHF.

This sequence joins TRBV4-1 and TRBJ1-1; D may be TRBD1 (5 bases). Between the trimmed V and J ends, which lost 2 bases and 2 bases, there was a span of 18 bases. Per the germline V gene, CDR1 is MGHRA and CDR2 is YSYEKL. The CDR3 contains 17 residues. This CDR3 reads CASSQQGTPLLNTEAFF. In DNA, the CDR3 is TGCGCCAGCAGCCAACAAGGGACTCCTTTATTAAACACTGAAGCTTTCTTT.

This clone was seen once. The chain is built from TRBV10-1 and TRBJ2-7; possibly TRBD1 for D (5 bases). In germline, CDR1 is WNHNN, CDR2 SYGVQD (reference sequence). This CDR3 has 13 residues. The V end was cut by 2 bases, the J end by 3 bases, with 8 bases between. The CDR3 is CASSEMGLYEQYF. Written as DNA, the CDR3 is TGCGCCAGCAGTGAGATGGGGCTCTACGAGCAGTACTTC.

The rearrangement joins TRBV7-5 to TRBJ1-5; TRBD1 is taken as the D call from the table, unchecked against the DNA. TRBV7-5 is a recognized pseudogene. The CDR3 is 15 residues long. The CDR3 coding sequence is TGTGCCAGAAGCCGCGACAGGAGATTTAATCAGCCCCAGCATTTT. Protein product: CARSRDRRFNQPQHF.

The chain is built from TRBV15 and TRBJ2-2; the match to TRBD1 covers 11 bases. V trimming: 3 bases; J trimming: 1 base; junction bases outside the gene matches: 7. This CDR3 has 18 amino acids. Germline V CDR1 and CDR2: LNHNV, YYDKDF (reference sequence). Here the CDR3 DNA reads TGTGCCACCAGCAGCGGGGGGACAGGGGGAAAGAACACCGGGGAGCTGTTTTTT. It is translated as CATSSGGTGGKNTGELFF.

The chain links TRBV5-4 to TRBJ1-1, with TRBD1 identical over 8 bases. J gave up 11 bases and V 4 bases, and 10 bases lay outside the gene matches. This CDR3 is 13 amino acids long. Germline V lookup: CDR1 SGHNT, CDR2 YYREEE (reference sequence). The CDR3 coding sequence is TGTGCCAGCAGCCTACAAAACAGGGGGGCTGCTTTCTTT. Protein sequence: CASSLQNRGAAFF.

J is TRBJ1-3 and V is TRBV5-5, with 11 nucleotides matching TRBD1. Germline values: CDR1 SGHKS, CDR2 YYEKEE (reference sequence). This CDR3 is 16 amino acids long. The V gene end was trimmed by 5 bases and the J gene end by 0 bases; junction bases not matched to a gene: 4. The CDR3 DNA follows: TGTGCCAGCAGTTGGGACAGGGGGATCTCTGGAAACACCATATATTTT. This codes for CASSWDRGISGNTIYF. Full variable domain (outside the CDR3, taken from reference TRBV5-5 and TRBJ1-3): DAGVTQSPTHLIKTRGQQVTLRCSPISGHKSVSWYQQVLGQGPQFIFQYYEKEERGRGNFPDRFSARQFPNYSSELNVNALLLGDSALYLCASSWDRGISGNTIYFGEGSWLTVV.

The CDR3 here is CASSLSQPGQGLEQYF. For the CDR3, the DNA is TGTGCCAGCAGCTTATCCCAGCCGGGACAGGGCCTCGAGCAGTACTTC. J is TRBJ2-7 and V is TRBV7-2; 9 positions agree with TRBD1. With 2 bases clipped from V and 6 bases from J, the junction kept 11 bases outside the gene matches. CDR1 is SGHTA and CDR2 is FQGNSA in the germline V gene. The CDR3 is 16 residues long.

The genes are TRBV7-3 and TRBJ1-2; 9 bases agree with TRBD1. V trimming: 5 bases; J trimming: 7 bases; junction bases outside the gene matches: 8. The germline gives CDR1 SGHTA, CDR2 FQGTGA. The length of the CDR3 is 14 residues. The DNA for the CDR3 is TGTGCCAGCAGCGTGGGACAGGGACTGGGTGGCTACACCTTC. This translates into CASSVGQGLGGYTF.

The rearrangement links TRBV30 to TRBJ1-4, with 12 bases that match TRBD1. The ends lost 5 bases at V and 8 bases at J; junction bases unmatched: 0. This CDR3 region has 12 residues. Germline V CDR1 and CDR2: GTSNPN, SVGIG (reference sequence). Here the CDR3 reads CAWGTGGEKLFF. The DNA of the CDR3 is TGTGCCTGGGGGACAGGGGGCGAAAAACTGTTTTTT.

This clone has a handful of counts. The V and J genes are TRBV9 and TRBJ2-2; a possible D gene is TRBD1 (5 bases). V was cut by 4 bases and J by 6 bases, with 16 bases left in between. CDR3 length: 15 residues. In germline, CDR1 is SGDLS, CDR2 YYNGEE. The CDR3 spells CASSLQGPEAGELFF. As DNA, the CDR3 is TGTGCCAGCAGCCTCCAGGGCCCCGAGGCCGGGGAGCTGTTTTTT.

The CDR3 DNA reads as TGTGCCAGCAGTTTGCCCACAGGGGGGATAGAGCAGTACTTC. This translates into CASSLPTGGIEQYF. The chain uses TRBV28 and TRBJ2-7, with 8 bases identical to TRBD1. This CDR3 comprises 14 residues. Germline CDR1 and CDR2: MDHEN and SYDVKM. V trimming: 3 bases; J trimming: 7 bases; junction bases outside the gene matches: 8.

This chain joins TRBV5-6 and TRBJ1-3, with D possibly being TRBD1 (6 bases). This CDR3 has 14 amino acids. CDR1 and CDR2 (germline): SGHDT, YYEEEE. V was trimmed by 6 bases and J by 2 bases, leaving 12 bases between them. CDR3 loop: CASNLQGTGNTIYF. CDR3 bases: TGTGCCAGCAACTTACAGGGAACTGGAAACACCATATATTTT.

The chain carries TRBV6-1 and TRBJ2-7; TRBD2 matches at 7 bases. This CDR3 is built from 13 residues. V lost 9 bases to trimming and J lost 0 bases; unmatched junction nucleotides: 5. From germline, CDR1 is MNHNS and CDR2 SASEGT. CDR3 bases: TGTGCCAGTGCTGGGGACTACTCCTACGAGCAGTACTTC. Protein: CASAGDYSYEQYF.

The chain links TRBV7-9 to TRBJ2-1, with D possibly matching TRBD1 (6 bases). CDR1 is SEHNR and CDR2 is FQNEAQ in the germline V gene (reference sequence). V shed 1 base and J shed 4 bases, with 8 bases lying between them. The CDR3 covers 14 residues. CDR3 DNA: TGTGCCAGCAGCTTAGGGACAGAGTACAATGAGCAGTTCTTC. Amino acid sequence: CASSLGTEYNEQFF.

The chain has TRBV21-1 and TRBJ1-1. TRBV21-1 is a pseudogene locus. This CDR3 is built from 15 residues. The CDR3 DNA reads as TGTGCCAGCAGTCTTGGCGGGGGTAAGGTCACTGAAGCTTTCTTT. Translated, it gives CASSLGGGKVTEAFF.

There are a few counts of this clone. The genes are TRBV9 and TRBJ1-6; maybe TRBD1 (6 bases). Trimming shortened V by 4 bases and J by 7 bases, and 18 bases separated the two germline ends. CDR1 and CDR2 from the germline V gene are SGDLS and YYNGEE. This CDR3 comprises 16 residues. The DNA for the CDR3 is TGTGCCAGCAGCCCACAGGGTCGTTCGGCGAATTCACCCCTCCACTTT. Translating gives CASSPQGRSANSPLHF.

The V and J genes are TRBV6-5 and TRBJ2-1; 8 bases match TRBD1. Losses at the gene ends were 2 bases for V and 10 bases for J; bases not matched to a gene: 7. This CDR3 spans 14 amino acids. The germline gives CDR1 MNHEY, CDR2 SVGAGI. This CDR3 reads CASSYKAGGGEQFF. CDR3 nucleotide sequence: TGTGCCAGCAGTTACAAGGCAGGGGGCGGAGAGCAGTTCTTC.

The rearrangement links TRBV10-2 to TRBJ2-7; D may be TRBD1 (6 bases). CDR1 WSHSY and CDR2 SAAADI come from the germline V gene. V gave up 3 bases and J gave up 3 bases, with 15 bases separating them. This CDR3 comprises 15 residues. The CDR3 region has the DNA TGCGCCAGCAGTGATAGAGGACAGCTAATCTACGAGCAGTACTTC. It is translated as CASSDRGQLIYEQYF.

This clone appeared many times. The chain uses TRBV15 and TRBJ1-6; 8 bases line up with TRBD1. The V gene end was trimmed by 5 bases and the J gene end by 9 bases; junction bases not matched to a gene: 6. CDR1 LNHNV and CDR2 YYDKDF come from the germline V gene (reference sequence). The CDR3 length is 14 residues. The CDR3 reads CATSLDRVSSPLHF. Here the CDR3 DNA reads TGTGCCACCAGCCTGGACAGGGTGTCTTCACCCCTCCACTTT. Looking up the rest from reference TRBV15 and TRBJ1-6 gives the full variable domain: DAMVIQNPRYQVTQFGKPVTLSCSQTLNHNVMYWYQQKSSQAPKLLFHYYDKDFNNEADTPDNFQSRRPNTSFCFLDIRSPGLGDTAMYLCATSLDRVSSPLHFGNGTRLTVT.

The CDR3 nucleotides are TGTGCCAGCAGCTCAGTAATCTCTGGGGCCAACGTCCTGACTTTC. Its protein is CASSSVISGANVLTF. The V and J genes are TRBV5-5 and TRBJ2-6; D is uncertain. Deletions cut 3 bases from V and 0 bases from J, with 7 bases between. The germline gives CDR1 SGHKS, CDR2 YYEKEE (reference sequence). This CDR3 contains 15 residues.

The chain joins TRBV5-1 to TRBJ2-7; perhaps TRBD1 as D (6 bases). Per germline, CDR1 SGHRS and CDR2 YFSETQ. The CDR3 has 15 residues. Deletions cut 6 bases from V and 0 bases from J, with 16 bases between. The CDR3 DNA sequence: TGCGCCAGCACCCAGACAGGAATAAACTCCTACGAGCAGTACTTC. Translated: CASTQTGINSYEQYF.

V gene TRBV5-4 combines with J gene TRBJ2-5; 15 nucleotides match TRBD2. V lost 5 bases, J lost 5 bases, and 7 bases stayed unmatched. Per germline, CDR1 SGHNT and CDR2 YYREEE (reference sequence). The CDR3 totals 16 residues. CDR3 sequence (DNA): TGTGCCAGCAGGCGGACTAGCGGGGGGGCTGGTGAGACCCAGTACTTC. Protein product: CASRRTSGGAGETQYF.

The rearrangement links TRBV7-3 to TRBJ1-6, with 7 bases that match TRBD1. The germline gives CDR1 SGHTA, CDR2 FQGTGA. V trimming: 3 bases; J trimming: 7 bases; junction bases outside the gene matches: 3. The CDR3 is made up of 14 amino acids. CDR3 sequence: CASSLTGRNSPLHF. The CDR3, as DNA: TGTGCCAGCAGCTTGACAGGGAGGAATTCACCCCTCCACTTT.

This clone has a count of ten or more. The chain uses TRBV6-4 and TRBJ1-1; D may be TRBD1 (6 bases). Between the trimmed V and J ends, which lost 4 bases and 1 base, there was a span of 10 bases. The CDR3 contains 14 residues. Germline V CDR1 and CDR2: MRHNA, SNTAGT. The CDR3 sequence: CASSVEQGNTEAFF. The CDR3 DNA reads TGTGCCAGCAGTGTCGAACAGGGGAACACTGAAGCTTTCTTT.

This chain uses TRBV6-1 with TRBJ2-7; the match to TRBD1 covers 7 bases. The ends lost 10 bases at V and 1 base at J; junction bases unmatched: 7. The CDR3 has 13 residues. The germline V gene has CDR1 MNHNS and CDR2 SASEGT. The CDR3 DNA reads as TGTGCCACCACTCCGGGACAGTCCTACGAGCAGTACTTC. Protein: CATTPGQSYEQYF.

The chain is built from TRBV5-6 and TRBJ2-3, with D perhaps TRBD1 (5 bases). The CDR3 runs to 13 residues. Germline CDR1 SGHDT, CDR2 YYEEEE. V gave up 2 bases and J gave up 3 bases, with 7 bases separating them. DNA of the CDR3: TGTGCCAGCAGCTTATCAGGGACAGATACGCAGTATTTT. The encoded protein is CASSLSGTDTQYF.